Shown below are 27 T cell receptor beta chains from a single sample sequenced in a study of T cell repertoires in cytomegalovirus infection. MiXCR, run by TCRdb on the reads, gives a single entry per CDR3 protein. The profile shows 250,000 to 300,000 distinct CDR3 sequences, roughly 15% of them singletons. Sequencing used PBMCs. These receptors were taken from a human donor in good health (CMV status not recorded). Some clones in this sample may be carry-over from other donors' samples.

This chain uses TRBV20-1 with TRBJ2-7, with TRBD1 matching over 9 bases. The CDR3 is made up of 14 amino acids. The junction had 10 bases not matched to a gene; V was cut back by 5 bases and J by 5 bases. Germline-derived CDR1 and CDR2 are DFQATT and SNEGSKA (reference sequence). Written as DNA, the CDR3 is TGCAGTGCTCCTATCGGGACAGGGAGAGACGAGCAGTACTTC. Translating gives CSAPIGTGRDEQYF.

On this clonotype itself: This sequence may be a read error, since a much larger clone differs from it by one base. A read error is likely, as this CDR3 ends without the conserved phenylalanine or tryptophan. The chain uses TRBV28 and TRBJ2-3, with D possibly TRBD2 on 6 matching bases. CDR1 is MDHEN, CDR2 SYDVKM, per germline. V was cut by 3 bases and J by 1 base, with 8 bases left in between. This CDR3 spans 14 amino acids. The CDR3 sequence is CASSFPGGTDTQYL. The CDR3 nucleotides are TGTGCCAGCAGTTTTCCGGGGGGCACAGATACGCAGTATTTA.

This clonotype was counted ten times or more. CDR3 sequence (DNA): TGCGCCAGCAGCCTAGTCGGGGTCGGCGAATTCTCTGGGGCCAACGTCCTGACTTTC. Its translation: CASSLVGVGEFSGANVLTF. The chain recombines TRBV5-1 with TRBJ2-6, with D tentatively TRBD2 (5 bases). Between the trimmed V and J ends, which lost 4 bases and 0 bases, there was a span of 20 bases. The germline CDR1 and CDR2 sequences are SGHRS and YFSETQ. CDR3 size: 19 residues.

The chain joins TRBV9 to TRBJ1-2; the D is unclear. The germline CDR1 and CDR2 sequences are SGDLS and YYNGEE. The CDR3 is 15 residues long. Trimming took off 3 bases at V and 3 bases at J, with 15 bases between the two ends. CDR3: CASSEYGVGDYGYTF. The DNA of the CDR3 is TGTGCCAGCAGCGAATATGGAGTCGGTGACTATGGCTACACCTTC.

The chain combines TRBV7-2 with TRBJ2-5; maybe TRBD2 (6 bases). V was pared by 3 bases and J by 1 base, with 15 bases between. CDR3 length: 16 residues. Germline lookup yields CDR1 SGHTA and CDR2 FQGNSA. CDR3 nucleotide sequence: TGTGCCAGCAGCTTTAGAGGGACTGCCTTCCAAGAGACCCAGTACTTC. Translating gives CASSFRGTAFQETQYF.

There are many counts of this clonotype. J is TRBJ1-1 and V is TRBV7-2; a weak D match, TRBD1 (5 bases). V dropped 5 bases and J dropped 0 bases, with 13 bases sitting between them. Looked up from germline, CDR1 is SGHTA and CDR2 is FQGNSA. The CDR3 spans 15 residues. CDR3: CASSPRGVMNTEAFF. CDR3 in DNA: TGTGCCAGCAGCCCGCGAGGGGTCATGAACACTGAAGCTTTCTTT.

This chain joins TRBV6-6 and TRBJ2-3; 12 nucleotides align to TRBD2. Germline V gives CDR1 MNHNY, CDR2 SVGAGI (reference sequence). The length of the CDR3 is 16 residues. The junction had 8 bases not matched to a gene; V was cut back by 6 bases and J by 4 bases. This CDR3 reads CASSHLAGGLADTQYF. CDR3 nucleotides: TGTGCCAGCAGCCACCTAGCGGGAGGGCTGGCAGATACGCAGTATTTT.

This clonotype was seen a few times. CDR3 DNA sequence: TGTGCCAGCAGCGTCGGACAGGGAATAGCCGGGGAGCTGTTTTTT. Translating gives CASSVGQGIAGELFF. This sequence joins TRBV11-3 and TRBJ2-2, with TRBD1 identical over 8 bases. Germline V lookup: CDR1 SGHNT, CDR2 YENEEA. CDR3 length: 15 residues. J was trimmed by 6 bases and V by 5 bases; bases with no gene match: 8. The full variable domain, its missing parts supplied by reference TRBV11-3 and TRBJ2-2, is EAGVVQSPRYKIIEKKQPVAFWCNPISGHNTLYWYLQNLGQGPELLIRYENEEAVDDSQLPKDRFSAERLKGVDSTLKIQPAELGDSAVYLCASSVGQGIAGELFFGEGSRLTVL.

This clonotype was found a few times. Here the CDR3 reads CSARLAGVGHTEAFF. CDR3 nucleotide sequence: TGCAGTGCTAGGCTTGCAGGGGTGGGCCACACTGAAGCTTTCTTT. The rearrangement joins TRBV20-1 to TRBJ1-1, with a weak D call TRBD1 (6 bases). Per germline, CDR1 DFQATT and CDR2 SNEGSKA (reference sequence). Trimming left V 3 bases short and J 3 bases short, with 17 bases between. The CDR3 runs to 15 residues.

This clonotype was detected ten times or more. The chain uses TRBV7-2 and TRBJ1-5; a weak D match, TRBD1 (6 bases). The germline V gene encodes CDR1 SGHTA and CDR2 FQGNSA. Trimming left V 3 bases short and J 0 bases short, with 9 bases between. The CDR3 spans 15 residues. CDR3 coding DNA: TGTGCCAGCAGCTTTGGACAGAATAGCAATCAGCCCCAGCATTTT. It yields the protein CASSFGQNSNQPQHF.

At least ten counts were recorded for this clonotype. The chain has TRBV7-2 and TRBJ2-2; D may match TRBD1 or TRBD2 (5 bases each). Germline V gene lookup returns CDR1 SGHTA and CDR2 FQGNSA. V was cut by 3 bases and J by 11 bases, with 13 bases left in between. The CDR3 consists of 13 residues. CDR3 in amino acids: CASSFRDPGELFF. CDR3 coding DNA: TGTGCCAGCAGCTTCCGGGACCCAGGCGAGCTGTTTTTT.

This clonotype was observed many times. This sequence joins TRBV7-9 and TRBJ1-1; D remains ambiguous. Between the trimmed V and J ends, which lost 7 bases and 7 bases, there was a span of 16 bases. CDR1 and CDR2 (germline): SEHNR, FQNEAQ (reference sequence). This CDR3 comprises 13 residues. CDR3 sequence (DNA): TGTGCCAGCACCTCTTCGGTTGGCAGTGAAGCTTTCTTT. Translation: CASTSSVGSEAFF.

This sequence joins TRBV20-1 and TRBJ2-3; 10 bases are a match to TRBD2. The V gene end was trimmed by 3 bases and the J gene end by 2 bases; junction bases not matched to a gene: 5. From germline, CDR1 is DFQATT and CDR2 SNEGSKA (reference sequence). The CDR3 is made up of 15 amino acids. In DNA form, the CDR3 reads TGCAGTGCTAGTGTAACTAGCGGGGTCACAGATACGCAGTATTTT. As protein: CSASVTSGVTDTQYF.

Only a few counts were recorded for this clonotype. J is TRBJ2-2 and V is TRBV29-1, with D possibly being TRBD1 or TRBD2 (5 bases each). Trimming shortened V by 7 bases and J by 6 bases, and 18 bases separated the two germline ends. The CDR3 has 14 amino acids. The germline V gene has CDR1 SQVTM and CDR2 ANQGSEA. CDR3 amino acids: CSAMTLLGAGELFF. Written as DNA, the CDR3 is TGCAGCGCGATGACTCTTTTGGGGGCCGGGGAGCTGTTTTTT.

The J gene is TRBJ1-2, the V gene TRBV6-6; the match to TRBD1 covers 9 bases. The J segment lost 1 base and the V segment lost 5 bases, leaving 11 bases of the junction unmatched. This CDR3 has 17 residues. Per germline, CDR1 MNHNY and CDR2 SVGAGI (reference sequence). The CDR3 spells CASSQAAGQGRNYGYTF. CDR3 DNA sequence: TGTGCCAGCAGTCAAGCCGCGGGACAGGGACGTAACTATGGCTACACCTTC.

This sequence joins TRBV5-4 and TRBJ2-7; 10 nucleotides align to TRBD2. This CDR3 has 16 amino acids. CDR1 is SGHNT and CDR2 is YYREEE in the germline V gene (reference sequence). Germline trimming cut 4 bases from V and 2 bases from J; bases unmatched to any gene: 9. As DNA, the CDR3 is TGTGCCAGCAGCGGTAATAGCGGGGGGTTAACCTACGAGCAGTACTTC. The encoded protein is CASSGNSGGLTYEQYF. Based on the CDR3 plus reference TRBV5-4 and TRBJ2-7, the full variable domain is ETGVTQSPTHLIKTRGQQVTLRCSSQSGHNTVSWYQQALGQGPQFIFQYYREEENGRGNFPPRFSGLQFPNYSSELNVNALELDDSALYLCASSGNSGGLTYEQYFGPGTRLTVT.

This clonotype was detected ten times or more. This chain uses TRBV7-2 with TRBJ1-6; no definite D call. The CDR3 runs 18 residues. Trimming left V 1 base short and J 0 bases short, with 13 bases between. Looked up from germline, CDR1 is SGHTA and CDR2 is FQGNSA. CDR3 DNA sequence: TGTGCCAGCAGCTTAGGTGCTAAGCCAGGCTCCTATAATTCACCCCTCCACTTT. It codes for CASSLGAKPGSYNSPLHF.

This clonotype was detected a few times. The CDR3 here is CASSLGGVPGTQYF. DNA for the CDR3: TGTGCCAGCAGTTTAGGGGGGGTCCCGGGCACCCAGTACTTC. The chain couples TRBV12-3 or TRBV12-4 to TRBJ2-5; D might be TRBD2 (6 bases). V was trimmed by 1 base and J by 8 bases, leaving 14 bases between them. The CDR3 covers 14 residues.

The chain links TRBV20-1 to TRBJ1-1; D uncertain. The CDR3 consists of 14 residues. Trimming pared 2 bases from V and 4 bases from J, leaving 14 bases between. The germline V gene encodes CDR1 DFQATT and CDR2 SNEGSKA (reference sequence). The chain's CDR3 is CSARPLEGSTEAFF. The CDR3 DNA follows: TGCAGTGCTAGACCCCTCGAAGGGTCCACTGAAGCTTTCTTT.

Many counts were recorded for this clonotype. The chain links TRBV24-1 to TRBJ1-5; TRBD1 matches at 8 bases. This CDR3 region has 17 residues. V was clipped by 9 bases and J by 3 bases; unmatched bases: 15. Germline lookup yields CDR1 KGHDR and CDR2 SFDVKD. CDR3 DNA sequence: TGTGCCACCTCGAAGTATCCAGGGGGCATGATCAATCAGCCCCAGCATTTT. Translation gives CATSKYPGGMINQPQHF.

This clonotype was recorded many times. The J gene is TRBJ2-5, the V gene TRBV7-2; the D is unclear. The CDR3 extends over 13 amino acids. V was pared by 5 bases and J by 1 base, with 8 bases between. In germline, CDR1 is SGHTA, CDR2 FQGNSA. The DNA of the CDR3 is TGTGCCAGCAGCGTAGGGCCCCAAGAGACCCAGTACTTC. Amino acid sequence: CASSVGPQETQYF.

The chain recombines TRBV4-3 with TRBJ1-2, with a possible D match to TRBD1 (5 bases). V was clipped by 1 base and J by 2 bases, with 14 bases between them. This CDR3 is built from 16 residues. Germline CDR1 LGHNA, CDR2 YSLEER. CDR3 bases: TGCGCCAGCAGCCAAGCCGACAGCCTGGGGAACTATGGCTACACCTTC. Translating it yields CASSQADSLGNYGYTF.

The table lists this clonotype with many counts. The CDR3: CASSSSGTGGNEQYF. CDR3 sequence (DNA): TGTGCCAGCAGTTCCTCCGGGACAGGGGGGAACGAGCAGTACTTC. The chain links TRBV28 to TRBJ2-7; 11 bases are a match to TRBD1. This CDR3 comprises 15 residues. Germline trimming cut 4 bases from V and 5 bases from J; bases unmatched to any gene: 7. Per germline, CDR1 MDHEN and CDR2 SYDVKM.

This CDR3 reads CSVGGPPGGYTF. CDR3 sequence (DNA): TGCAGCGTTGGGGGTCCCCCGGGGGGCTACACCTTC. This sequence joins TRBV29-1 and TRBJ1-2, with D unresolved. The CDR3 sequence is 12 residues long. Germline-derived CDR1 and CDR2 are SQVTM and ANQGSEA. Deletions cut 4 bases from V and 8 bases from J, with 14 bases between.

This clonotype was observed many times. The chain recombines TRBV19 with TRBJ2-5, with a possible D match to TRBD2 (6 bases). The germline gives CDR1 LNHDA, CDR2 SQIVND (reference sequence). V lost 4 bases and J lost 5, with 17 bases in between. The CDR3 length is 15 residues. The CDR3 sequence: CASSRRTPAGETQYF. CDR3 in DNA: TGTGCCAGTAGTAGGCGGACTCCGGCGGGGGAGACCCAGTACTTC.

This clonotype showed up just a few times. The CDR3 bases are TGTGCCAGCAGCGTTGAGCCTCAGGGGGACACTGAAGCTTTCTTT. It is translated as CASSVEPQGDTEAFF. The V and J genes are TRBV5-4 and TRBJ1-1, with TRBD1 identical over 7 bases. Unmatched junction bases numbered 9, after V lost 4 bases and J lost 3 bases. The CDR3 spans 15 residues. Looked up from germline, CDR1 is SGHNT and CDR2 is YYREEE (reference sequence).

This clonotype appeared a few times. V usage is TRBV7-6 and J usage is TRBJ1-2; D uncertain. V was shortened by 2 bases and J by 9 bases, with 13 bases between the two germline ends. The CDR3 extends over 13 amino acids. The germline V gene encodes CDR1 SGHVS and CDR2 FNYEAQ. CDR3 nucleotides: TGTGCCAGCAGCTTAATTTCGGGAGAAAGCTACACCTTC. It specifies CASSLISGESYTF.